This TCR beta chain was captured by sequencing in a study of blood T cell repertoires in COVID-19. As for the study in general: Acute and convalescent COVID-19 specimens originated in the United States, Italy and Spain. PBMCs, B-cell-depleted T cells, or T cells provided the cDNA or gDNA that made up the material.

From germline, CDR1 is SGHTA and CDR2 FQGNSA. The CDR3 spans 14 residues. Deletions cut 6 bases from V and 3 bases from J, with 15 bases between. Methods used by the authors: Estimation of nucleated cell counts was performed using reference gene primer amplification. The table came from immunoSEQ multiplex PCR; TCRdb's copy has only in-frame clones and leaves some out. V and J calls and clone size are those listed in that table; D and trimming were worked out from the DNA. The table shows about 210,000 clones, with 83% occurring only once. The TCR was taken from a woman aged 40 to 50 with active or convalescent COVID-19. Sequences were obtained from peripheral blood. This chain links TRBV7-2 with TRBJ2-7; no clear D gene. DNA of the CDR3: TGTGCCAGCAGGCGACCCGGGTCCCACTACGAGCAGTACTTC. The encoded protein is CASRRPGSHYEQYF.